This TCR beta chain was retrieved from a study of identical twins. General study points: Potential partial confounding of zero-insertion analyses by invariant MAIT and iNKT cells was noted.

This clonotype has only a few counts. Its antigen is undetermined. Germline V CDR1 and CDR2: SGHTA, FQGTGA. V dropped 5 bases and J dropped 4; count of bases not matched to a gene: 15. The CDR3 spans 17 residues. Unique molecular identifiers were present on the cDNA, and a universal primer site came from template switching. TCRdb re-derived calls from the 5' RACE reads in MiXCR, one entry per CDR3 protein. The sample lists hundreds of thousands of distinct CDR3 sequences; approximately 9% were seen once. The sample was also reused in another study, on yellow fever vaccine responses in identical twins.

This receptor was identified in a woman aged 18-29 years in good health. Input material: PBMCs. The chain carries TRBV7-3 and TRBJ2-3; TRBD2 agrees at 7 bases. The CDR3 region has the DNA TGTGCCAGCAGCGAAAATGGGGGGGGATCGAGATCAGATACGCAGTATTTT. Its protein product is CASSENGGGSRSDTQYF.